This note documents a single T cell receptor beta chain sequence. Its antigen is undetermined. This sample was included in a study of cytomegalovirus exposure and HLA in healthy donors. Study observations and caveats: Reports credit the classifier with highly specific, highly sensitive diagnosis of cytomegalovirus status.

Losses at the gene ends were 2 bases for V and 4 bases for J; bases not matched to a gene: 15. The CDR3 contains 19 residues. The PCR made use of 60 Vbeta and 13 Jbeta primers. Clones were sequenced by immunoSEQ multiplex PCR, and TCRdb holds only the in-frame ones, with some missing. The data contain approximately 170,000 clones, approximately 80% of them seen just once; the ten biggest clones take up about 2.6%. This clonotype was sampled from a woman between 40 and 55 years old in good health and CMV-seropositive. Specimen: PBMCs. The chain combines TRBV5-3 with TRBJ1-2; 12 bases line up with TRBD1. TRBV5-3 is marked as an open reading frame, function uncertain. The CDR3 DNA is TGTGCCAGAAGCTTAACACACGGGACAGGGGGCCGACTTTGCTATGGCTACACCTTC. Its protein product is CARSLTHGTGGRLCYGYTF.